This T cell receptor (beta chain) was captured in a study of cytotoxic CD8 clonotypes in ibrutinib-treated CLL. Germline CDR1 and CDR2: SGDLS and YYNGEE. The CDR3 spans 15 residues. V lost 3 bases, J lost 4 bases, and 9 bases stayed unmatched. The data were produced by immunoSEQ multiplex PCR, yet TCRdb's version contains in-frame clones alone and is incomplete. The sample carries fewer than 100,000 clones, about 85% recorded once. This TCR was sampled from a human donor with chronic lymphocytic leukemia. The material was PBMCs, obtained after 12 months of ibrutinib treatment. The V and J genes are TRBV9 and TRBJ1-2; 7 bases are a match to TRBD1. As DNA, the CDR3 is TGTGCCAGCAGCGCCCTACAGGGGATCGGCTATGGCTACACCTTC. The encoded protein is CASSALQGIGYGYTF. The variable domain in full, completed from reference TRBV9 and TRBJ1-2, reads DSGVTQTPKHLITATGQRVTLRCSPRSGDLSVYWYQQSLDQGLQFLIQYYNGEERAKGNILERFSAQQFPDLHSELNLSSLELGDSALYFCASSALQGIGYGYTFGSGTRLTVV.